This T cell receptor (beta chain) was observed in a study of regulatory T cells in long-lasting Graves disease. This clonotype was observed a handful of times. Its antigen is unknown. Findings and limits, study-wide: Comparison showed that persistent patients shared more public clonotypes (2,741) than new patients (nearly 1,000).

CDR3 length: 15 amino acids. Trimming removed 4 bases at V and 1 base at J, with 13 bases between. The germline V gene has CDR1 SGHDN and CDR2 FVKESK. Indicated time point: newly diagnosed GD, antithyroid drugs for less than 3 months. Extracted PBMC RNA gave rise to the TCR library. With iRepertoire HTBI primers and Arm-PCR of CDR3 regions, TCR beta libraries were built. TCRdb redid the calling of the multiplex PCR reads with MiXCR, one entry per CDR3 protein. The top ten clones hold 12% of a sample with some 600,000 distinct CDR3 sequences, around 16% of them seen once. The same specimen was also included in a second study, on T cells in Graves' hyperthyroidism and ophthalmopathy. Per that paper: Hyperthyroidism was newly diagnosed in patients aged 18 to 65 (duration under 2 months). With the HTBI primer set, the TCR CDR3 went through a first round of RT-PCR.

V and J are TRBV14 and TRBJ2-5; D unclear. The material was peripheral blood mononuclear cells (PBMCs), obtained at new diagnosis, from a patient treated with antithyroid drugs. The TCR comes from a man between 18 and 29 years old with Graves disease. CDR3 DNA sequence: TGTGCCAGCAGCCTCGTACGGAGTTTCCAAGAGACCCAGTACTTC. As protein: CASSLVRSFQETQYF.